These T cell receptor beta chains were read from a single sample in a study of cytomegalovirus exposure and HLA in healthy donors. Sequencing was performed with immunoSEQ multiplex PCR; in TCRdb, only in-frame clones are kept and a portion is missing. The repertoire holds under 150,000 clones, with roughly 60% as singletons. Sequencing was carried out using PBMCs. All receptors derive from a man aged 40-49 years in good health and CMV-seropositive. Both conserved end residues are part of each CDR3. The D gene is left open where the match is weak. Size values are once, few and many counts, or a class for expanded clones, and some rows have none.

j_call,d_call,v_call,clone_size,cdr3_nt,cdr3_aa
TRBJ2-1,.,TRBV28,few,TGTGCCAGCAGTTTTCCGACAGGGGGCCTAGCGGGAACTTTGTATGAGCAGTTCTTC,CASSFPTGGLAGTLYEQFF
TRBJ2-3,TRBD2,TRBV2,.,TGTGCCAGCAGCAGCCTAGCGGGGTTCGCAGATACGCAGTATTTT,CASSSLAGFADTQYF
TRBJ2-6,TRBD2,TRBV4-3,.,TGCGCCAGCAGCCAAGGCGTAAGGACTAGCGGGAGAATAGGGGCCAACGTCCTGACTTTC,CASSQGVRTSGRIGANVLTF
TRBJ2-7,.,TRBV4-2,.,TGTGCCAGCAGCCAAGGGGGGCCCTCCTACGAGCAGTACTTC,CASSQGGPSYEQYF
TRBJ1-1,.,TRBV6-1,.,TGTGCCAGCAGTGAATACGTACATACTGAAGCTTTCTTT,CASSEYVHTEAFF
TRBJ2-1,.,TRBV29-1,.,TGCAGCGTTGTGAGTTGGTACAATGAGCAGTTCTTC,CSVVSWYNEQFF
TRBJ1-1,.,TRBV4-3,.,TGCGCCAGCAGCAGGAGGATGAACACTGAAGCTTTCTTT,CASSRRMNTEAFF
TRBJ2-3,.,TRBV28,few,TGTGCCAGCCGGGAAGTCACAGATACGCAGTATTTT,CASREVTDTQYF
TRBJ2-5,TRBD2,TRBV29-1,.,TGCAGCGGAACCACGGGCGGGGGGGTCGCGGAGACCCAGTACTTC,CSGTTGGGVAETQYF
TRBJ1-6,.,TRBV11-2,few,TGTGCCAGCACCTTTCGGGGGATATCCTATAATTCACCCCTCCACTTT,CASTFRGISYNSPLHF
TRBJ2-1,.,TRBV15,few,TGTGCCACCAGCAGCCCCGGGACTTTCTCGCCCAATGAGCAGTTCTTC,CATSSPGTFSPNEQFF
TRBJ2-3,.,TRBV27,.,TGTGCCAGCAGTTTAGGGGGGGGCAAGGATACGCAGTATTTT,CASSLGGGKDTQYF
TRBJ2-1,TRBD2,TRBV14,.,TGTGCCAGCAGTTTGCTAGCGGGATACTCCTACAATGAGCAGTTCTTC,CASSLLAGYSYNEQFF
TRBJ1-4,.,TRBV2,.,TGTGCCAGCAGTGACAGGGAGGGCGGTAATGAAAAACTGTTTTTT,CASSDREGGNEKLFF
TRBJ2-3,.,TRBV16,.,TGTGCCAGCAGCGCCCAGCGGACAGATACGCAGTATTTT,CASSAQRTDTQYF
TRBJ1-2,TRBD1,TRBV6-5,.,TGTGCCAGCAGTTACCCCGGGACAGGGGTCCCCTATGGCTACACCTTC,CASSYPGTGVPYGYTF
TRBJ2-5,.,TRBV7-9,few,TGTGCCAGCAGCCCCCGAGGTGTGGAGACCCAGTACTTC,CASSPRGVETQYF
TRBJ2-2,TRBD1,TRBV6-5,.,TGTGCCAGCAACCCAACAGGGGTCGGGGAGCTGTTTTTT,CASNPTGVGELFF
TRBJ1-4,.,TRBV18,.,TGTGCCAGCTCACCTGACGGGACTAATGAAAAACTGTTTTTT,CASSPDGTNEKLFF
TRBJ2-1,.,TRBV5-5,.,TGTGCCAGCAGCCGGGACTCCTACAATGAGCAGTTCTTC,CASSRDSYNEQFF
TRBJ2-1,.,TRBV10-1,.,TGCGCCAGCAGTGGTGGGGGGGCCTCCTACAATGAGCAGTTCTTC,CASSGGGASYNEQFF
TRBJ1-4,TRBD1,TRBV28,.,TGTGCCAGCAGTTCCTCCCGGACAGGGAATGAAAAACTGTTTTTT,CASSSSRTGNEKLFF
TRBJ2-1,.,TRBV5-1,once,TGCGCCAGCAGACGACAGTACAATGAGCAGTTCTTC,CASRRQYNEQFF
TRBJ1-5,TRBD1,TRBV18,.,TGTGCCAGCTCGGGACAGACTAATCAGCCCCAGCATTTT,CASSGQTNQPQHF
TRBJ1-1,.,TRBV30,.,TGTGCCTGGGCCAGGGCGAACACTGAAGCTTTCTTT,CAWARANTEAFF
TRBJ2-2,TRBD2,TRBV5-1,few,TGCGCCAGCAGCTTGACAACTAGCGGGTACACCGGGGAGCTGTTTTTT,CASSLTTSGYTGELFF
TRBJ2-2,.,TRBV7-7,.,TGTGCCAGCAGCTTAGGGAGCGGAAACACCGGGGAGCTGTTTTTT,CASSLGSGNTGELFF
TRBJ1-1,TRBD1,TRBV29-1,.,TGCAGCGTTGGAAGAGGGACAGGGTTTTTCACTGAAGCTTTCTTT,CSVGRGTGFFTEAFF
TRBJ2-7,TRBD2,TRBV18,.,TGTGCCAGCTCACCACCGCCTAGCGGGAGGCAGTACTTC,CASSPPPSGRQYF
TRBJ2-7,.,TRBV5-6,.,TGTGCCAGCAGCTCTACTAGAATCTACGAGCAGTACTTC,CASSSTRIYEQYF
TRBJ1-1,.,TRBV5-1,once,TGCGCCAGCAGCTTACAGCCCCAAAATGAAGCTTTCTTT,CASSLQPQNEAFF
TRBJ2-1,TRBD2,TRBV9,.,TGTGCCAGCAGCGTAGCGGGGGGGCCGGGTGAGCAGTTCTTC,CASSVAGGPGEQFF
TRBJ1-5,.,TRBV6-5,few,TGTGCCAGTGGGGGGGGGCCAGGGCAGCCCCAGCATTTT,CASGGGPGQPQHF
TRBJ1-1,.,TRBV6-1,.,TGTGCCAGCAGCCACAGGGAACTTGAAGCTTTCTTT,CASSHRELEAFF
TRBJ1-6,TRBD1,TRBV6-1,few,TGTGCCAGCAATCCCTGGGACAGTGAGAATTCACCCCTCCACTTT,CASNPWDSENSPLHF
TRBJ2-7,.,TRBV10-3,once,TGTGCCATCCGCGGTCCCAGCGCCGACGAGCAGTACTTC,CAIRGPSADEQYF
TRBJ2-6,TRBD1,TRBV9,once,TGTGCCAGCAGCATAATTAGAGGGGGCGGCTCTGGGGCCAACGTCCTGACTTTC,CASSIIRGGGSGANVLTF